What follows is one TCR beta chain and its context. The data derive from a study of CXCR3-negative and CXCR3-positive naive CD8 T cells. UMI-tagged TRB cDNA libraries were built via 5' RACE. TCRdb reanalyzed the 5' RACE reads, giving one entry per CDR3 protein sequence and no DNA. This sample contains 90,000 to 95,000 distinct CDR3 sequences. CDR3 length equals 14 residues. Germline assignment: CDR1 ENHRY and CDR2 SYGVKD. The V gene is TRBV10-3, the J gene TRBJ2-3; TCRdb returns TRBD2, unconfirmable since there is no DNA. The specimen was naive CXCR3- CD8+ T cells from blood. Sample subset: CD45RO-CCR7+CD27+CD95- naive CD8+ T cells lacking CXCR3 (TNR3-). The TCR was taken from a human donor in good health. Some clones in this sample may be carry-over from other donors' samples. CDR3 protein: CAISLGLGSDTQYF.